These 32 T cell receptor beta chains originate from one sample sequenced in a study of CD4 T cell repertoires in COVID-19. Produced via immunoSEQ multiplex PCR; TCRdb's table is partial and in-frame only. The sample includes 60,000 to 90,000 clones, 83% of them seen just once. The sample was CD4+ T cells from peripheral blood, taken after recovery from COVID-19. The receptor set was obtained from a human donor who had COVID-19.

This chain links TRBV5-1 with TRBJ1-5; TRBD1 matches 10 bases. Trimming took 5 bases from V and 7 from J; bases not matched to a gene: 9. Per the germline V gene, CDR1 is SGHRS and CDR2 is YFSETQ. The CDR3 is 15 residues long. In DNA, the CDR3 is TGCGCCAGCAGATCCGGGACAGGGGATGGACAGCCCCAGCATTTT. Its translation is CASRSGTGDGQPQHF.

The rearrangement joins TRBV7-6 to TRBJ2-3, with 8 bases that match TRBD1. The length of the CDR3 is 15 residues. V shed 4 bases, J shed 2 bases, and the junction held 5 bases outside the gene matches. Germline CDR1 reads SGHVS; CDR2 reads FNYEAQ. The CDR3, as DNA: TGTGCCAGCAGCTCCCGGGACAGGTTCACAGATACGCAGTATTTT. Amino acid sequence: CASSSRDRFTDTQYF. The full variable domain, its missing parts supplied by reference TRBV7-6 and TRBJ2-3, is GAGVSQSPRYKVTKRGQDVALRCDPISGHVSLYWYRQALGQGPEFLTYFNYEAQQDKSGLPNDRFSAERPEGSISTLTIQRTEQRDSAMYRCASSSRDRFTDTQYFGPGTRLTVL.

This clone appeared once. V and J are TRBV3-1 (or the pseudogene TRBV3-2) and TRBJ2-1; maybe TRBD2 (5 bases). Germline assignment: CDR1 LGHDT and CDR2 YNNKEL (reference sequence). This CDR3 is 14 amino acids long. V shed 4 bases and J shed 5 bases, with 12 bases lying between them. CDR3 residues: CASSPFGLNNEQFF. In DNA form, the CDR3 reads TGTGCCAGCAGCCCCTTTGGACTCAACAATGAGCAGTTCTTC.

CDR3 region: CASIPGAHRQGYGYTF. CDR3 DNA: TGTGCCAGTATTCCGGGAGCCCACCGGCAGGGCTATGGCTACACCTTC. This chain connects TRBV19 to TRBJ1-2; possible D gene TRBD1, 5 bases. This CDR3 contains 16 residues. The V and J ends lost 7 bases and 4 bases respectively, with 22 bases between them. Germline V gene lookup returns CDR1 LNHDA and CDR2 SQIVND (reference sequence).

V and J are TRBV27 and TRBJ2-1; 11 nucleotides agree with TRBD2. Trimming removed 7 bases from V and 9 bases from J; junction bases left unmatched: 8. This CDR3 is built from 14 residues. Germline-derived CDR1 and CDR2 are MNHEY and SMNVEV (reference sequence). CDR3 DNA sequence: TGTGCCAGCACCGATAGCGGGAGGGCCGGTGAGCAGTTCTTC. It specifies CASTDSGRAGEQFF.

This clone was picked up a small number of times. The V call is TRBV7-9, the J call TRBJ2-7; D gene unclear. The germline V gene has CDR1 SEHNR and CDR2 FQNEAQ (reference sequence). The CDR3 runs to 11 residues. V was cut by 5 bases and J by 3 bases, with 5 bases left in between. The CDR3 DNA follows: TGTGCCAGCAGCCAAATCTACGAGCAGTACTTC. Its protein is CASSQIYEQYF.

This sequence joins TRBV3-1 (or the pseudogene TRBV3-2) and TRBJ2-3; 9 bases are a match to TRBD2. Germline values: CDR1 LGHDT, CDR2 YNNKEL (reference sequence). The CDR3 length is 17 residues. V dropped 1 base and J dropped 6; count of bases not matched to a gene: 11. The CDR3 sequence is CASSQGRAGGPGDTQYF. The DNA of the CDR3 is TGTGCCAGCAGCCAAGGACGTGCGGGAGGGCCTGGGGATACGCAGTATTTT.

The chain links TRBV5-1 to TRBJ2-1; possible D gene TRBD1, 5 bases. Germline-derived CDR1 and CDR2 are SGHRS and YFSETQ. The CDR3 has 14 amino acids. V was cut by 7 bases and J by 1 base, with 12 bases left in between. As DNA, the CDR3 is TGCGCCAGCCGCGACAGTGATTCCTACAATGAGCAGTTCTTC. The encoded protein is CASRDSDSYNEQFF.

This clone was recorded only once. The DNA of the CDR3 is TGTGCCAGCAGACAAGGACAGGGGGGTTCACATGAGCAGTTCTTC. Translating gives CASRQGQGGSHEQFF. The V gene is TRBV6-6, the J gene TRBJ2-1; 10 positions agree with TRBD1. This CDR3 has 15 amino acids. CDR1 is MNHNY and CDR2 is SVGAGI in the germline V gene (reference sequence). The J segment lost 8 bases and the V segment lost 6 bases, leaving 10 bases of the junction unmatched.

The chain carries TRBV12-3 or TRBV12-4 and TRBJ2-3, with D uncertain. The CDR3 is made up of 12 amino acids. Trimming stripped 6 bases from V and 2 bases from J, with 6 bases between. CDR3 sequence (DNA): TGTGCCAGCAGGACCTCCACAGATACGCAGTATTTT. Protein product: CASRTSTDTQYF.

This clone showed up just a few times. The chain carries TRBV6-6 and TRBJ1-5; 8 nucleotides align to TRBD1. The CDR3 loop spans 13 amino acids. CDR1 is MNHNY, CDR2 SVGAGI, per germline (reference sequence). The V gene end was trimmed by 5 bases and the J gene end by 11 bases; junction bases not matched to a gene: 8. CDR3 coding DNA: TGTGCCAGCAGTCCGGGGGTGGGACAGGCCCAGCATTTT. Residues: CASSPGVGQAQHF.

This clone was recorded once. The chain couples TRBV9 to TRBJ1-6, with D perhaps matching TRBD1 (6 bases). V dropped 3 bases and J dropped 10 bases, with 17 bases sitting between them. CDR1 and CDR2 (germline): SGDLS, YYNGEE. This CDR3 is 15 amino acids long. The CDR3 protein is CASSGHDRIGSPLHF. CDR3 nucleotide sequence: TGTGCCAGCAGCGGACATGACAGGATAGGCTCACCCCTCCACTTT.

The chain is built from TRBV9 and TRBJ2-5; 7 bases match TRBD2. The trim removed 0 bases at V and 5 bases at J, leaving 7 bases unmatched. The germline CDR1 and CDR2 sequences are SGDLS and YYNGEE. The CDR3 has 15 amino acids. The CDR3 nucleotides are TGTGCCAGCAGCGTAGGGGCCGGGGGGTCCGAGACCCAGTACTTC. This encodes CASSVGAGGSETQYF.

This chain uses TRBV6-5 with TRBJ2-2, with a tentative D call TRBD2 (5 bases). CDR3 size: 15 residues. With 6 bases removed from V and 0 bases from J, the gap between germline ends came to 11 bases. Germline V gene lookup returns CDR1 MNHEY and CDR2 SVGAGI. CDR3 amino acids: CASRTTSSNTGELFF. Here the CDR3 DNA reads TGTGCCAGCAGAACTACTAGTTCGAACACCGGGGAGCTGTTTTTT.

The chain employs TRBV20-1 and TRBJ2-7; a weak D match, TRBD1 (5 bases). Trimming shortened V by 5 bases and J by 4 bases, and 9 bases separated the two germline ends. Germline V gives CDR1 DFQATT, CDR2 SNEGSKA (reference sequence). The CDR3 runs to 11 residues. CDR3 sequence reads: CSAQDMYEQYF. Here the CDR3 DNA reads TGCAGTGCTCAGGACATGTACGAGCAGTACTTC.

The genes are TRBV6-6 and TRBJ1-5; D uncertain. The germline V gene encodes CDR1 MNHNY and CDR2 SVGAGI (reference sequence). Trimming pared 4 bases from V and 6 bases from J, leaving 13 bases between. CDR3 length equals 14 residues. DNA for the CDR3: TGTGCCAGCAGTTGGACCGGGGATGGTCAGCCCCAGCATTTT. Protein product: CASSWTGDGQPQHF.

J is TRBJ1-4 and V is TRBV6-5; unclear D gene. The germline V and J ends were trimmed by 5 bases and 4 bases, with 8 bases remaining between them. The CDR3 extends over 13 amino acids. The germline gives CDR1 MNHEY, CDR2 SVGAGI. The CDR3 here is CASSRAFNEKLFF. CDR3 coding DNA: TGTGCCAGCAGTAGGGCCTTTAATGAAAAACTGTTTTTT.

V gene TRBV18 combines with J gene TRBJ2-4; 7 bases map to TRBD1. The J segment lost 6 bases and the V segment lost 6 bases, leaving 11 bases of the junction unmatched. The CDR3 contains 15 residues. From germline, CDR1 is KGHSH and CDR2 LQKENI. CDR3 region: CASSQNRQGRNIQYF. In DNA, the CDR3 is TGTGCCAGCTCCCAAAATCGACAGGGCCGAAACATTCAGTACTTC.

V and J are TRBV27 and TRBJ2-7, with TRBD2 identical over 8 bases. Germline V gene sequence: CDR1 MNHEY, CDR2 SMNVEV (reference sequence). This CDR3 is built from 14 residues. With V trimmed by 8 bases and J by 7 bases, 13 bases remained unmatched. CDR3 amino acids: CASGRLQAGVEQYF. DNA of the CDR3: TGTGCCAGCGGGAGGTTACAAGCGGGAGTGGAGCAGTACTTC.

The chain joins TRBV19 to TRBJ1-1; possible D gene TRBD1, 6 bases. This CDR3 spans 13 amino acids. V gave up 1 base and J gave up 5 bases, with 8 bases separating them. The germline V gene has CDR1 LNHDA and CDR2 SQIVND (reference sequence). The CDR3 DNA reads TGTGCCAGTAGTATAGTCAGGGGTACTGAAGCTTTCTTT. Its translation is CASSIVRGTEAFF.

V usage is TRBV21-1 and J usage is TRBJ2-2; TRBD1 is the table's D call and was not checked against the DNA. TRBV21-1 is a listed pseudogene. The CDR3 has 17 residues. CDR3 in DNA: TGTGCCAGCAGCCCCAGGGACAGGGCGCGGAAGACCGGGGAGCTGTTTTTT. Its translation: CASSPRDRARKTGELFF.

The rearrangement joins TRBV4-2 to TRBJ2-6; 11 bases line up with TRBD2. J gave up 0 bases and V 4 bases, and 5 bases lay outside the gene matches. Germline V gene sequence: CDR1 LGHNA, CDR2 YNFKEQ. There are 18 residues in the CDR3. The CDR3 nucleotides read TGTGCCAGCAGCCGCCCACTAGCGGGAGACTCTGGGGCCAACGTCCTGACTTTC. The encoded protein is CASSRPLAGDSGANVLTF.

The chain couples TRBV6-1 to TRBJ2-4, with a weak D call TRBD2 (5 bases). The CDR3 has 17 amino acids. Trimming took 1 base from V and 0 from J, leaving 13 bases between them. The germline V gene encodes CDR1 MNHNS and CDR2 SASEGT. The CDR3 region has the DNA TGTGCCAGCAGTGAAGAGTGGACTTCACTAGCCAAAAACATTCAGTACTTC. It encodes CASSEEWTSLAKNIQYF.

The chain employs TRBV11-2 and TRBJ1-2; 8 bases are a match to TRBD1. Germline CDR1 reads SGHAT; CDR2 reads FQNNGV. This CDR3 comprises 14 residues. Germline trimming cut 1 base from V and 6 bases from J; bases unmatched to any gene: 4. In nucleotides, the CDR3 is TGTGCCAGCAGCTTAGGACAGGGGATAAATGGCTACACCTTC. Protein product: CASSLGQGINGYTF.

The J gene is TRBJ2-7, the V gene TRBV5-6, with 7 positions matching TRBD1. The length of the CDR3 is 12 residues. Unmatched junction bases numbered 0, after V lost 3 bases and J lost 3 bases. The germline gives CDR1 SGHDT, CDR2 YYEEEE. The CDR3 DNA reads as TGTGCCAGCAGCTGGGACAGCTACGAGCAGTACTTC. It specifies CASSWDSYEQYF. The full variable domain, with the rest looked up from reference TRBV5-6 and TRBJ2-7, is DAGVTQSPTHLIKTRGQQVTLRCSPKSGHDTVSWYQQALGQGPQFIFQYYEEEERQRGNFPDRFSGHQFPNYSSELNVNALLLGDSALYLCASSWDSYEQYFGPGTRLTVT.

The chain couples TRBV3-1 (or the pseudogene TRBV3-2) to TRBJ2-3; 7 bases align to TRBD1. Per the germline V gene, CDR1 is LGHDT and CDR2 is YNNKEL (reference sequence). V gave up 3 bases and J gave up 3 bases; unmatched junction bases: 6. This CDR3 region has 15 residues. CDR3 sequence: CASSHGQGVTDTQYF. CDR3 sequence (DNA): TGTGCCAGCAGCCACGGGCAGGGGGTGACAGATACGCAGTATTTT.

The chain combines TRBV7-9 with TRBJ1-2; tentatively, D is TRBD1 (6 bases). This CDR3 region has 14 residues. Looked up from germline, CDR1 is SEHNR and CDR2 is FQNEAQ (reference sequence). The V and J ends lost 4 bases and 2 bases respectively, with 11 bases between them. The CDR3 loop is CASSSSGTNYGYTF. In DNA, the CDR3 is TGTGCCAGCAGCTCCAGCGGGACAAACTATGGCTACACCTTC. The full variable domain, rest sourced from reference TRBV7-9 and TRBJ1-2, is DTGVSQNPRHKITKRGQNVTFRCDPISEHNRLYWYRQTLGQGPEFLTYFQNEAQLEKSRLLSDRFSAERPKGSFSTLEIQRTEQGDSAMYLCASSSSGTNYGYTFGSGTRLTVV.

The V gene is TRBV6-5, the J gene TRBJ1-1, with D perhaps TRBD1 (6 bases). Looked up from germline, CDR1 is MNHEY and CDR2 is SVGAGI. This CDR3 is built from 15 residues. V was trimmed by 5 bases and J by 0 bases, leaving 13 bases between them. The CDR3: CASSKRQEMNTEAFF. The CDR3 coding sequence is TGTGCCAGCAGTAAGAGACAGGAGATGAACACTGAAGCTTTCTTT.

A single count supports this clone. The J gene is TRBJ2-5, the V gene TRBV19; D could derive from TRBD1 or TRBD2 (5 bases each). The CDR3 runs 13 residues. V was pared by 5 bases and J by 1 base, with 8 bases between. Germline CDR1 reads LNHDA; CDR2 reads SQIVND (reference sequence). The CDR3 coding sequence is TGTGCCAGTAGTCGGGACGTCCAAGAGACCCAGTACTTC. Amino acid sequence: CASSRDVQETQYF.

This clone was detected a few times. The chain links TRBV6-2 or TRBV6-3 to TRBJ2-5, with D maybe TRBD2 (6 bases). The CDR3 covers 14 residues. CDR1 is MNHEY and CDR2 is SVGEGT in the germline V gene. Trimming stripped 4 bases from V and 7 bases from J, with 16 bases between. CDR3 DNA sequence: TGTGCCAGCAGTTCGGGGACTCCCACGGGGACCCAGTACTTC. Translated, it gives CASSSGTPTGTQYF.

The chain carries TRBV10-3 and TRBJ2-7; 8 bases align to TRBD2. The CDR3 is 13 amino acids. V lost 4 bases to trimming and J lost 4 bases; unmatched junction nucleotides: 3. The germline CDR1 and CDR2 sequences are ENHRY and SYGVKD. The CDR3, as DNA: TGTGCCATCAGTGCCGCGGGGGGTTACGAGCAGTACTTC. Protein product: CAISAAGGYEQYF.

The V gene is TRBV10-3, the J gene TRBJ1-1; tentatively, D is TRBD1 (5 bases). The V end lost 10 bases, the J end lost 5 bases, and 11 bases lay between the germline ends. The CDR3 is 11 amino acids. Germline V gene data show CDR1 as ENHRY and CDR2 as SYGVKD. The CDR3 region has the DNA TGTGCCAGCGGGAGGGGAACTGAAGCTTTCTTT. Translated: CASGRGTEAFF.